This TCR beta chain was recorded in a study of T cell responses to AZD1222 COVID-19 vaccine. Study background: Pooled together were second doses at about 4 or about 12 weeks. Study-wide results and limits: Per reports, nearly half of all spike-specific TCRs target regions that are unmutated in variants. Spike was spanned by vaccine-associated CD4 TCRs, with dominance at 160-218 and 743-854.

The CDR3 totals 17 residues. Germline V lookup: CDR1 LNHDA, CDR2 SQIVND (reference sequence). The trim removed 5 bases at V and 3 bases at J, leaving 7 bases unmatched. Of note for this clone: Its target is unknown.

The assay was immunoSEQ multiplex PCR, and TCRdb's table has in-frame clones only and misses some. The repertoire holds tens of thousands of clones, 65% to 85% seen once, with less than 25% in the top ten. The receptor's source is an adult in good health. Specimen: peripheral blood, collected on day 0 of AZD1222 vaccination. The chain employs TRBV19 and TRBJ2-6; 10 positions agree with TRBD1. The CDR3: CASSPRDRGGGANVLTF. Here the CDR3 DNA reads TGTGCCAGTAGTCCCAGGGACAGGGGAGGTGGGGCCAACGTCCTGACTTTC.